The T cell receptor (beta chain) under discussion was sequenced for a study of blood T cell repertoires in COVID-19. Study summary: PBMCs, B-cell-depleted T cells, or T cells provided the cDNA or gDNA that made up the material.

Germline CDR1 reads SGHDN; CDR2 reads FVKESK. CDR3 length equals 15 residues. V gave up 2 bases and J gave up 5 bases; unmatched junction bases: 7. Here immunoSEQ multiplex PCR was the method, and the copy in TCRdb shows in-frame clones only, minus some. The sample yields 55,000 to 70,000 clones, about 81% seen once. The origin of this receptor is a man older than 75 with acute or convalescent COVID-19. The V and J genes are TRBV14 and TRBJ1-1, with 8 bases that match TRBD1. The sequenced sample was peripheral blood. The CDR3 region has the DNA TGTGCCAGCAGCCAATTCAGGGGGCGCGGAACTGAAGCTTTCTTT. Amino acids: CASSQFRGRGTEAFF.